The 18 T cell receptor beta chains given below trace back to one sample, sequenced in a study of PD-1 blockade in classical Hodgkin lymphoma. Time point: newly diagnosed, previously untreated cHL patient sample. Magnetic negative selection was used to purify CD4+ T cells from PBMCs that had been thawed. Clones were read by immunoSEQ multiplex PCR, and TCRdb kept only the in-frame ones, dropping some. The sample carries 20,000 to 25,000 clones, 90% to 95% recorded once. Sequenced sample: CD4+ T cells from blood. All receptors come from a human donor with classical Hodgkin lymphoma.

This rearrangement joins TRBV19 to TRBJ1-2; no clear D. Trimming shortened V by 3 bases and J by 6 bases, and 14 bases separated the two germline ends. This CDR3 has 14 residues. Germline V gene data show CDR1 as LNHDA and CDR2 as SQIVND (reference sequence). In nucleotides, the CDR3 is TGTGCCAGTAGTATCCCCCGACCCGGTGATGGCTACACCTTC. It is translated as CASSIPRPGDGYTF.

This clone occurred a few times. The V gene is TRBV30, the J gene TRBJ2-3; the D is unclear. Germline V gene lookup returns CDR1 GTSNPN and CDR2 SVGIG (reference sequence). The length of the CDR3 is 11 residues. V dropped 5 bases and J dropped 3 bases, with 6 bases sitting between them. The CDR3 DNA is TGTGCCTGGGGGTCTACAGATACGCAGTATTTT. Amino acids: CAWGSTDTQYF.

V usage is TRBV2 and J usage is TRBJ2-2; no clear D. The V end lost 6 bases, the J end lost 5 bases, and 13 bases lay between the germline ends. The V gene's germline CDR1 is SNHLY and CDR2 FYNNEI. The length of the CDR3 is 14 residues. The CDR3 reads CASRRIAQTGELFF. The CDR3 coding sequence is TGTGCCAGCAGACGTATTGCACAAACCGGGGAGCTGTTTTTT. The complete variable domain, with remaining parts taken from reference TRBV2 and TRBJ2-2, reads EPEVTQTPSHQVTQMGQEVILRCVPISNHLYFYWYRQILGQKVEFLVSFYNNEISEKSEIFDDQFSVERPDGSNFTLKIRSTKLEDSAMYFCASRRIAQTGELFFGEGSRLTVL.

The chain uses TRBV27 and TRBJ2-2; 12 positions match TRBD2. The CDR3 is made up of 17 amino acids. The germline V gene has CDR1 MNHEY and CDR2 SMNVEV (reference sequence). Unmatched junction bases numbered 14, after V lost 10 bases and J lost 5 bases. CDR3 bases: TGTGCCACAGCCCCGCTAGCGGGGGGGCCACGAACCGGGGAGCTGTTTTTT. Translated: CATAPLAGGPRTGELFF.

The chain combines TRBV5-4 with TRBJ1-1; 7 bases map to TRBD1. Germline lookup yields CDR1 SGHNT and CDR2 YYREEE (reference sequence). Losses at the gene ends were 6 bases for V and 3 bases for J; bases not matched to a gene: 14. The CDR3 runs to 16 residues. CDR3 loop: CASTLGGGASHTEAFF. DNA for the CDR3: TGTGCCAGCACCCTCGGAGGGGGCGCTTCCCACACTGAAGCTTTCTTT.

This clone was observed a single time. The chain employs TRBV5-1 and TRBJ2-7, with TRBD2 identical over 12 bases. Germline V CDR1 and CDR2: SGHRS, YFSETQ. The V and J ends lost 3 bases and 7 bases, in that order; junction bases with no gene match: 11. The CDR3 length is 16 residues. This CDR3 reads CASSSLSTSGGKEQYF. CDR3 DNA: TGCGCCAGCAGCTCACTCTCGACTAGCGGGGGCAAGGAGCAGTACTTC.

The genes are TRBV4-2 and TRBJ2-3; 10 nucleotides match TRBD2. This CDR3 comprises 16 residues. Germline V gives CDR1 LGHNA, CDR2 YNFKEQ. J was trimmed by 1 base and V by 4 bases; bases with no gene match: 5. CDR3 amino acids: CASSPVAGGRTDTQYF. CDR3 coding DNA: TGTGCCAGCAGCCCGGTAGCGGGGGGACGCACAGATACGCAGTATTTT.

This sequence joins TRBV11-2 and TRBJ2-5; D is perhaps TRBD1 or TRBD2 (5 bases each). In germline, CDR1 is SGHAT, CDR2 FQNNGV. This CDR3 is 13 amino acids long. V was trimmed by 6 bases and J by 5 bases, leaving 13 bases between them. The CDR3 region is CASRTPGRETQYF. For the CDR3, the DNA is TGTGCCAGCAGGACTCCGGGGCGGGAGACCCAGTACTTC.

The CDR3, as DNA: TGTGCCAGCGGTACCGGGCCCTCCACCGGGGAGCTGTTTTTT. This encodes CASGTGPSTGELFF. The chain recombines TRBV6-4 with TRBJ2-2; D remains unclear. The length of the CDR3 is 14 residues. CDR1 MRHNA and CDR2 SNTAGT come from the germline V gene. The V end was cut by 8 bases, the J end by 4 bases, with 14 bases between.

The count of this clone is one. V and J are TRBV19 and TRBJ1-4; D not resolved. The germline V gene encodes CDR1 LNHDA and CDR2 SQIVND (reference sequence). This CDR3 spans 14 amino acids. Between the trimmed V and J ends, which lost 5 bases and 4 bases, there was a span of 11 bases. CDR3 residues: CASSALLFNEKLFF. CDR3 coding DNA: TGTGCCAGTAGTGCACTGCTATTTAATGAAAAACTGTTTTTT. Supplemented by reference TRBV19 and TRBJ1-4, the full variable domain reads DGGITQSPKYLFRKEGQNVTLSCEQNLNHDAMYWYRQDPGQGLRLIYYSQIVNDFQKGDIAEGYSVSREKKESFPLTVTSAQKNPTAFYLCASSALLFNEKLFFGSGTQLSVL.

V usage is TRBV29-1 and J usage is TRBJ2-1; 10 bases match TRBD2. CDR1 is SQVTM, CDR2 ANQGSEA, per germline. CDR3 size: 14 residues. The V and J ends lost 4 bases and 5 bases, in that order; junction bases with no gene match: 5. DNA for the CDR3: TGCAGCGTTGTGCCTAGCGGGAGCCACAATGAGCAGTTCTTC. Translation: CSVVPSGSHNEQFF.

The rearrangement uses TRBV11-3 and TRBJ2-2, with unresolved D. The CDR3 is 18 residues long. CDR1 SGHNT and CDR2 YENEEA come from the germline V gene. The ends were cut back, 1 base at V and 2 bases at J, with 17 bases in the middle. The CDR3 bases are TGTGCCAGCAGCTTAGGCCCGGACGTATCCCTCAACACCGGGGAGCTGTTTTTT. It is translated as CASSLGPDVSLNTGELFF.

V usage is TRBV5-1 and J usage is TRBJ2-7, with 9 bases that match TRBD2. Germline V gene sequence: CDR1 SGHRS, CDR2 YFSETQ. The CDR3 covers 15 residues. J gave up 3 bases and V 4 bases, and 8 bases lay outside the gene matches. The CDR3 DNA reads as TGCGCCAGCAGCGCGCAGACTAGCGGACTCTACGAGCAGTACTTC. It is translated as CASSAQTSGLYEQYF. Together with reference TRBV5-1 and TRBJ2-7, the CDR3 gives the full variable domain: KAGVTQTPRYLIKTRGQQVTLSCSPISGHRSVSWYQQTPGQGLQFLFEYFSETQRNKGNFPGRFSGRQFSNSRSEMNVSTLELGDSALYLCASSAQTSGLYEQYFGPGTRLTVT.

This chain links TRBV5-1 with TRBJ2-7; D gene uncertain. The CDR3 consists of 14 residues. Trimming removed 4 bases from V and 3 bases from J, with 14 bases in between. In germline, CDR1 is SGHRS, CDR2 YFSETQ. CDR3 residues: CASSPGGAGYEQYF. For the CDR3, the DNA is TGCGCCAGCAGCCCCGGCGGAGCCGGCTACGAGCAGTACTTC.

The chain is built from TRBV2 and TRBJ2-7, with TRBD1 as a possible D gene (6 bases). Germline CDR1 SNHLY, CDR2 FYNNEI. With 11 bases removed from V and 2 bases from J, the gap between germline ends came to 13 bases. There are 12 residues in the CDR3. As DNA, the CDR3 is TGTGCCGGGACGACAGGAGCCTACGAGCAGTACTTC. Translated, it gives CAGTTGAYEQYF.

The chain carries TRBV5-1 and TRBJ1-2; D is undetermined. V was shortened by 2 bases and J by 1 base, with 9 bases between the two germline ends. Germline V lookup: CDR1 SGHRS, CDR2 YFSETQ. The CDR3 covers 14 residues. The chain's CDR3 is CASSFGDFNYGYTF. CDR3 DNA: TGCGCCAGCAGCTTCGGTGATTTTAACTATGGCTACACCTTC.

The chain recombines TRBV6-4 with TRBJ1-1, with TRBD1 as a possible D gene (6 bases). This CDR3 has 16 residues. The V end lost 6 bases, the J end lost 5 bases, and 22 bases lay between the germline ends. Germline loops: CDR1 MRHNA, CDR2 SNTAGT. The CDR3 nucleotides read TGTGCCAGCAGCCCCACACGGGCAGGGGATTGGACTGAAGCTTTCTTT. Translation: CASSPTRAGDWTEAFF.

The chain links TRBV7-2 to TRBJ2-1; D may be TRBD1 (5 bases). From germline, CDR1 is SGHTA and CDR2 FQGNSA. V lost 4 bases to trimming and J lost 8 bases, with 12 bases between them. The CDR3 has 13 amino acids. The CDR3 region has the DNA TGTGCCAGCAGCTCGTCCAGGGTAGATGAGCAGTTCTTC. Amino acids: CASSSSRVDEQFF. Based on the CDR3 plus reference TRBV7-2 and TRBJ2-1, the full variable domain is GAGVSQSPSNKVTEKGKDVELRCDPISGHTALYWYRQSLGQGLEFLIYFQGNSAPDKSGLPSDRFSAERTGGSVSTLTIQRTQQEDSAVYLCASSSSRVDEQFFGPGTRLTVL.